A selection of T cell receptor beta chains follows, all from one sample in a study of graft-versus-host responses after intestinal transplantation. These receptors are not linked to any known antigen. Assay: immunoSEQ multiplex PCR; the TCRdb copy retains only in-frame clones and omits some. This table holds tens of thousands of clones, 85% to 95% found once. This specimen was unstimulated CD8+ T cells sorted from spleen or lymph node cells, taken before transplant. The receptors shown here come from a human donor who was the organ donor for an intestinal transplant. The CDR3 runs from the conserved cysteine through the conserved F or W. D genes are given only for firm matches. Clone size, where shown, is once, few, many, or a class for clones that have expanded.

v_gene	j_gene	abundance	d_gene	len	CDR3nt	CDR3aa
TRBV4-1	TRBJ2-2	.	TRBD2	15	TGCGCCAGCACCCCTAGCGGGGGGGTTACCGGGGAGCTGTTTTTT	CASTPSGGVTGELFF
TRBV4-1	TRBJ2-3	once	TRBD1	16	TGCGCCAGCAGCCCAACTGACAGGGCTAGCACAGATACGCAGTATTTT	CASSPTDRASTDTQYF
TRBV14	TRBJ1-1	.	.	12	TGTGCCAGCAGCCTCGTAGGTACTGAAGCTTTCTTT	CASSLVGTEAFF
TRBV9	TRBJ2-3	.	.	15	TGTGCCAGCAGCACCCGAGGGGCCGGCACAGATACGCAGTATTTT	CASSTRGAGTDTQYF
TRBV7-3	TRBJ1-5	.	.	13	TGTGCCAGCAGCTTAACCGGGGGACAGCCCCAGCATTTT	CASSLTGGQPQHF
TRBV18	TRBJ1-2	.	.	14	TGTGCCAGCTCACCAAAACGGCGGGCGGGTGGCTACACCTTC	CASSPKRRAGGYTF
TRBV5-1	TRBJ2-5	.	TRBD2	17	TGCGCCAGCAGCTTTACCGCTAGCGGGGGGGCCTGGGAGACCCAGTACTTC	CASSFTASGGAWETQYF
TRBV27	TRBJ1-2	once	.	14	TGTGCCAGCAGTACGCTGGGACGAGGCTATGGCTACACCTTC	CASSTLGRGYGYTF
TRBV7-9	TRBJ2-7	.	.	12	TGTGCCAGCAGCTTAAGCTCCTACGAGCAGTACTTC	CASSLSSYEQYF
TRBV2	TRBJ2-5	.	.	14	TGTGCCAGCAGTGACCTCTGGGGGGAGGAGACCCAGTACTTC	CASSDLWGEETQYF
TRBV11-3	TRBJ2-2	.	TRBD2	16	TGTGCCAGCAGCGAAGAAAGCGGGGGGATTACCGGGGAGCTGTTTTTT	CASSEESGGITGELFF
TRBV27	TRBJ2-7	.	TRBD1	13	TGTGCCAGCAGTTTCGCAGGGGGTTTTGAGCAGTACTTC	CASSFAGGFEQYF
TRBV9	TRBJ2-5	.	.	12	TGTGCCAGCAGCGCCGATGGAGAGACCCAGTACTTC	CASSADGETQYF
TRBV5-4	TRBJ1-4	.	.	12	TGTGCCAGCAGCTTGGTTGGTGAAAAACTGTTTTTT	CASSLVGEKLFF
TRBV27	TRBJ1-5	.	.	17	TGTGCCAGCAGTTTATTAGGTGGCAGGGATAGCAATCAGCCCCAGCATTTT	CASSLLGGRDSNQPQHF
TRBV2	TRBJ2-7	.	.	12	TGTGCCAGCAGGCAGGGTTCGGGCGAGCAGTACTTC	CASRQGSGEQYF
TRBV5-4	TRBJ2-7	.	TRBD1	13	TGTGCCAGCAGCACCGGGACAGGCTACGAGCAGTACTTC	CASSTGTGYEQYF
TRBV30	TRBJ1-1	once	.	16	TGTGCCTGGAGTCCACCTGGGGGGGGCGACAACACTGAAGCTTTCTTT	CAWSPPGGGDNTEAFF
TRBV28	TRBJ2-1	once	.	16	TGTGCCAGCAGTTTGGATGAGGGGGTCGCTTACAATGAGCAGTTCTTC	CASSLDEGVAYNEQFF
TRBV7-9	TRBJ1-2	.	.	15	TGTGCCAGCAGCTTAGGTTGGGGGGATGACTATGGCTACACCTTC	CASSLGWGDDYGYTF
TRBV6-4	TRBJ1-4	.	.	14	TGTGCCAGCAGTGACGGAAGGACAGATGAAAAACTGTTTTTT	CASSDGRTDEKLFF
TRBV4-3	TRBJ1-2	once	.	15	TGCGCCAGCAGCCTTCAGACAGGACTGACGTGGGGCTACACCTTC	CASSLQTGLTWGYTF
TRBV29-1	TRBJ2-7	.	.	14	TGCAGCGTATCGTTCCAGGGATCGGGGTACGAGCAGTACTTC	CSVSFQGSGYEQYF
TRBV27	TRBJ2-7	.	.	15	TGTGCCAGCAGTTTCACGACAGGGAGGACCTACGAGCAGTACTTC	CASSFTTGRTYEQYF
TRBV11-2	TRBJ2-2	.	.	16	TGTGCCAGCAGCGGACCTGTGGGACCGAACACCGGGGAGCTGTTTTTT	CASSGPVGPNTGELFF
TRBV5-4	TRBJ1-2	once	.	13	TGTGCCAGCAGCTTGGGGCTGTTCTATGGCTACACCTTC	CASSLGLFYGYTF
TRBV13	TRBJ2-5	once	.	18	TGTGCCAGCAGCGACGAAAGAGGTGGCGGGGGCCTACAAGAGACCCAGTACTTC	CASSDERGGGGLQETQYF
TRBV4-2	TRBJ2-5	.	TRBD2	22	TGTGCCAGCAGCCAAGAAAGAGGCTCGGGACTAGCGGGGGGCTCGCCCTTGGAGACCCAGTACTTC	CASSQERGSGLAGGSPLETQYF
TRBV19	TRBJ2-7	.	.	11	TGTGCCAGTAGTATCACCTACGAGCAGTACTTC	CASSITYEQYF
TRBV27	TRBJ1-5	.	.	12	TGTGCCAGCAGTTTAGTAAATCAGCCCCAGCATTTT	CASSLVNQPQHF
TRBV5-6	TRBJ2-7	.	.	13	TGTGCCAGCAGCTTGGGCAGGTCCTACGAGCAGTACTTC	CASSLGRSYEQYF
TRBV6-5	TRBJ2-1	once	.	15	TGTGCCAGCAATCTGGCGGGGGCTTCTTACAATGAGCAGTTCTTC	CASNLAGASYNEQFF
TRBV27	TRBJ2-7	.	.	13	TGTGCCAGCAGTGCCCAGACGTCCTACGAGCAGTACTTC	CASSAQTSYEQYF